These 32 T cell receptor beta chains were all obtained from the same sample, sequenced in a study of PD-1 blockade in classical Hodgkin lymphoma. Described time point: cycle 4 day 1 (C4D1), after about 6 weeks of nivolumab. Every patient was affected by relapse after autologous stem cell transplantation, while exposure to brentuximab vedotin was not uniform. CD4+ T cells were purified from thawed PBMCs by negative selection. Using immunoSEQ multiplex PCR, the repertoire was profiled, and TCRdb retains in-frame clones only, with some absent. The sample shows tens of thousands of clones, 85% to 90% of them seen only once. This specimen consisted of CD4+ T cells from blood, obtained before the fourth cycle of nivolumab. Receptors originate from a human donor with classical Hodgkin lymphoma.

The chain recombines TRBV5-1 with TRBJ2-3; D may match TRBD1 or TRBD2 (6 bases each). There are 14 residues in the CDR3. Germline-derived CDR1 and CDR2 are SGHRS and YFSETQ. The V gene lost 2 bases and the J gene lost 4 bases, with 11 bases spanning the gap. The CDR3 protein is CASSFSGEADTQYF. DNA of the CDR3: TGCGCCAGCAGCTTCTCAGGGGAGGCAGATACGCAGTATTTT.

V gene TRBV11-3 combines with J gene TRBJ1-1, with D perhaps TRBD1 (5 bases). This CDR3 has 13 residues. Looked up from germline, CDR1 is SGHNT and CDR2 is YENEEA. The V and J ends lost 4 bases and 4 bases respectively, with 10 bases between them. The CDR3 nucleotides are TGTGCCAGCAGCTCCTTGGGGGGCACTGAAGCTTTCTTT. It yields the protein CASSSLGGTEAFF.

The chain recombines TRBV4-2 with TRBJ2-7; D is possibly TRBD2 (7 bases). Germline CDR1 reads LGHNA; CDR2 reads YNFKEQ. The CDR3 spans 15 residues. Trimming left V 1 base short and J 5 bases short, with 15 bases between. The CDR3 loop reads CASSQGMRGGDEQYF. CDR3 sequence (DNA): TGTGCCAGCAGCCAAGGGATGAGGGGGGGCGACGAGCAGTACTTC.

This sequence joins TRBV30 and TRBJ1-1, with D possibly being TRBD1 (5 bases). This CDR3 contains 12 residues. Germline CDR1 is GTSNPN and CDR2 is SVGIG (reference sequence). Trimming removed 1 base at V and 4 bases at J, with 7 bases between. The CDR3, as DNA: TGTGCCTGGAGTGGGGGGACCACTGAAGCTTTCTTT. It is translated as CAWSGGTTEAFF. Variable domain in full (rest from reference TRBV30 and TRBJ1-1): SQTIHQWPATLVQPVGSPLSLECTVEGTSNPNLYWYRQAAGRGLQLLFYSVGIGQISSEVPQNLSASRPQDRQFILSSKKLLLSDSGFYLCAWSGGTTEAFFGQGTRLTVV.

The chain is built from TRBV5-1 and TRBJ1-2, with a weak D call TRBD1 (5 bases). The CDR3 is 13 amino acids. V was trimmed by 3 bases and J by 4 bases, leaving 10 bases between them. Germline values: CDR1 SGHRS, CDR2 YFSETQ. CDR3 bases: TGCGCCAGCAGCTCGGACGGGACCTATGGCTACACCTTC. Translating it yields CASSSDGTYGYTF.

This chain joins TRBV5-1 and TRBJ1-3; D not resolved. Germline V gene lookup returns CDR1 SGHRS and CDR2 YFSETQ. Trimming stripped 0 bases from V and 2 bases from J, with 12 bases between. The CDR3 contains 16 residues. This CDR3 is CASSLERRETGNTIYF. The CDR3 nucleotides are TGCGCCAGCAGCTTGGAGCGTAGGGAGACTGGAAACACCATATATTTT. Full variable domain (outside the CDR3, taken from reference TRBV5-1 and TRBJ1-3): KAGVTQTPRYLIKTRGQQVTLSCSPISGHRSVSWYQQTPGQGLQFLFEYFSETQRNKGNFPGRFSGRQFSNSRSEMNVSTLELGDSALYLCASSLERRETGNTIYFGEGSWLTVV.

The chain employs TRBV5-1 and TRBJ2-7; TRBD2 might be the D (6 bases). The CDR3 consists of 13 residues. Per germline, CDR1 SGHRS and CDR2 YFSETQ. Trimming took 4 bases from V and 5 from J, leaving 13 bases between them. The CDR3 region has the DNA TGCGCCAGCAGCCTGACTAGTAAAGACGAGCAGTACTTC. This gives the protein CASSLTSKDEQYF. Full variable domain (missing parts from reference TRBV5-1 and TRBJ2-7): KAGVTQTPRYLIKTRGQQVTLSCSPISGHRSVSWYQQTPGQGLQFLFEYFSETQRNKGNFPGRFSGRQFSNSRSEMNVSTLELGDSALYLCASSLTSKDEQYFGPGTRLTVT.

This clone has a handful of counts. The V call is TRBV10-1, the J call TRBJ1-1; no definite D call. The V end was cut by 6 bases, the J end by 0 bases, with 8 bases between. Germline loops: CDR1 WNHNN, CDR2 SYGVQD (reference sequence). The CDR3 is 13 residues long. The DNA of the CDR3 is TGCGCCAGCAGCCTGAGTTTGAACACTGAAGCTTTCTTT. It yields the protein CASSLSLNTEAFF.

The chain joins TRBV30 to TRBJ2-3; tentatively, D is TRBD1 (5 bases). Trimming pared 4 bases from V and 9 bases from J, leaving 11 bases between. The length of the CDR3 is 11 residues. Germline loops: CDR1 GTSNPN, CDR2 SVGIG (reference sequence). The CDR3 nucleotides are TGTGCCTGGAAGGACACCTCGACGCAGTATTTT. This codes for CAWKDTSTQYF.

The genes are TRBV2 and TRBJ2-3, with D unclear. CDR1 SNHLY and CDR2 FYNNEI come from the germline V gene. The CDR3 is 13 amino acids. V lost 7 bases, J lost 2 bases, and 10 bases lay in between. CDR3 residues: CASKADTTDTQYF. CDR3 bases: TGTGCCAGCAAGGCAGACACCACAGATACGCAGTATTTT. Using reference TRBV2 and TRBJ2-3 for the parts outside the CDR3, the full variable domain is EPEVTQTPSHQVTQMGQEVILRCVPISNHLYFYWYRQILGQKVEFLVSFYNNEISEKSEIFDDQFSVERPDGSNFTLKIRSTKLEDSAMYFCASKADTTDTQYFGPGTRLTVL.

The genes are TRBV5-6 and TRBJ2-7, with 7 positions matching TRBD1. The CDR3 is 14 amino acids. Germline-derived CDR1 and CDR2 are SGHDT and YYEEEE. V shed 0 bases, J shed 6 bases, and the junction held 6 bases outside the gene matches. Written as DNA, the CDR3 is TGTGCCAGCAGCTTGGGGGGGAACAGGGGCGAGCAGTACTTC. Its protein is CASSLGGNRGEQYF. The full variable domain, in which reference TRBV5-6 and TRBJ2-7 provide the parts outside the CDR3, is DAGVTQSPTHLIKTRGQQVTLRCSPKSGHDTVSWYQQALGQGPQFIFQYYEEEERQRGNFPDRFSGHQFPNYSSELNVNALLLGDSALYLCASSLGGNRGEQYFGPGTRLTVT.

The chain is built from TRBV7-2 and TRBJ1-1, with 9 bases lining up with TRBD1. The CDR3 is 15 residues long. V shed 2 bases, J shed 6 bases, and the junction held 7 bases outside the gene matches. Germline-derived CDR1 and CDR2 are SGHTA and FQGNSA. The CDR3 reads CASSLNRDRGSEAFF. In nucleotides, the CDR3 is TGTGCCAGCAGCTTAAACAGAGACAGGGGGTCTGAAGCTTTCTTT.

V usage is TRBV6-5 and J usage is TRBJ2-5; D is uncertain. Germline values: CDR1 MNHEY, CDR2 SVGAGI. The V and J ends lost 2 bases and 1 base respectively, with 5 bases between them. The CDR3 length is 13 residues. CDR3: CASSYQLQETQYF. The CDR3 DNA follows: TGTGCCAGCAGTTACCAGCTCCAAGAGACCCAGTACTTC.

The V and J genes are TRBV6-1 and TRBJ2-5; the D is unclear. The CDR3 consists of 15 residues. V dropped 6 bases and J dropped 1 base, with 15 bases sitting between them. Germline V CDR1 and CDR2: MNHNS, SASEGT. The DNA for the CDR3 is TGTGCCAGCAGCTGGGCCCAACTCTTCCAAGAGACCCAGTACTTC. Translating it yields CASSWAQLFQETQYF.

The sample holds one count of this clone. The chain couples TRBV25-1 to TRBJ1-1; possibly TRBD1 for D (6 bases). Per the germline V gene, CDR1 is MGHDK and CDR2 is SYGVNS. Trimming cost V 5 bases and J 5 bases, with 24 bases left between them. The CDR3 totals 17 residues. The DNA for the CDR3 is TGTGCCAGCAGTCCCAGAATTGAACAGGGATTAGGTACTGAAGCTTTCTTT. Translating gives CASSPRIEQGLGTEAFF.

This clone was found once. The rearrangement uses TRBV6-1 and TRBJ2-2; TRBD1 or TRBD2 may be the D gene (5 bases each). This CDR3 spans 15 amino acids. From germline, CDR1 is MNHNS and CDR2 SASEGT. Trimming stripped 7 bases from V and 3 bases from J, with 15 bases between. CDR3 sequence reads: CASKQPSGHTGELFF. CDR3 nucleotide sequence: TGTGCCAGCAAACAGCCCTCGGGACACACCGGGGAGCTGTTTTTT.

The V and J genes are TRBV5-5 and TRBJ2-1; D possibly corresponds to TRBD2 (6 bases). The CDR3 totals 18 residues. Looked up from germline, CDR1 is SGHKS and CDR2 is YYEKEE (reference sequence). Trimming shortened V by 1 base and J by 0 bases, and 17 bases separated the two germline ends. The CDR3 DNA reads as TGTGCCAGCAGCTTGTTGCCAAGACTAGACACCTCCTACAATGAGCAGTTCTTC. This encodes CASSLLPRLDTSYNEQFF.

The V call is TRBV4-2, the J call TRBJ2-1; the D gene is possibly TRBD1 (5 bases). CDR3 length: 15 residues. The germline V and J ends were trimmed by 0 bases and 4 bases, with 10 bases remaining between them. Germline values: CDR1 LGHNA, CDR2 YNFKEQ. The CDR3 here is CASSQDRAGYNEQFF. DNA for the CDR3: TGTGCCAGCAGCCAAGATAGAGCAGGGTACAATGAGCAGTTCTTC.

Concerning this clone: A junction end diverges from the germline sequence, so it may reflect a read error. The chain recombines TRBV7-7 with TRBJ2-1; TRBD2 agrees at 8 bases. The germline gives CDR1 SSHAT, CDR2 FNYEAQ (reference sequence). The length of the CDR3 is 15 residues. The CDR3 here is CASSPGGLANNEQFF. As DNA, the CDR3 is TGTGCTAGCAGCCCGGGGGGGCTAGCCAACAATGAGCAGTTCTTC.

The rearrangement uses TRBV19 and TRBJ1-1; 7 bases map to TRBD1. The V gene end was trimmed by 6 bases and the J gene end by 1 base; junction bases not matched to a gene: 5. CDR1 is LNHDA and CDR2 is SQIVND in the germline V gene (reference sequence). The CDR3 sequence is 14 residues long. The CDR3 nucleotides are TGTGCCAGTAGGCTGGGACAGACGAACACTGAAGCTTTCTTT. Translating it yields CASRLGQTNTEAFF.

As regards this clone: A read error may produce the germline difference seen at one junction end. The CDR3 reads CASSPGASGDLRLF. Written as DNA, the CDR3 is TGTGCCAGCTCACCCGGGGCTAGCGGGGACCTTCGTCTCTTC. The V gene is TRBV18, the J gene TRBJ2-7; TRBD2 aligns across 9 bases. The CDR3 totals 14 residues. Looked up from germline, CDR1 is KGHSH and CDR2 is LQKENI.

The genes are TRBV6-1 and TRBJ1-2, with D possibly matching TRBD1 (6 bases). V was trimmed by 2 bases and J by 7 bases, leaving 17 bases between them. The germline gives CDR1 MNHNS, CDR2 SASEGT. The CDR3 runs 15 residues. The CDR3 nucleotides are TGTGCCAGCAGTGAATTCTACAGGGTAGAGTCTGGCTACACCTTC. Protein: CASSEFYRVESGYTF.

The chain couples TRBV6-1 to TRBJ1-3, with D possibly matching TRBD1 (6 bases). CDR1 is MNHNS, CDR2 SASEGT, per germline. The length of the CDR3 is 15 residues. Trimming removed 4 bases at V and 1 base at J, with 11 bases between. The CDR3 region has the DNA TGTGCCAGCAGTGCCCAGGGGAGATCTGGAAACACCATATATTTT. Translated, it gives CASSAQGRSGNTIYF.

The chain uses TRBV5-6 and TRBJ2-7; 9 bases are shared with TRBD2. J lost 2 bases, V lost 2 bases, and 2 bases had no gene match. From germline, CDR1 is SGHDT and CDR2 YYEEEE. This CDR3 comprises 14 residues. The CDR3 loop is CASSFGLAPYEQYF. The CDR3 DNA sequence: TGTGCCAGCAGCTTCGGACTAGCGCCCTACGAGCAGTACTTC.

The CDR3 DNA reads as TGTGCCACCCGACAGGACTCCTACGAGCAGTACTTC. This translates into CATRQDSYEQYF. V usage is TRBV6-1 and J usage is TRBJ2-7; tentative D call: TRBD1 (6 bases). Trimming took 10 bases from V and 0 from J, leaving 10 bases between them. This CDR3 spans 12 amino acids. Germline CDR1 is MNHNS and CDR2 is SASEGT.

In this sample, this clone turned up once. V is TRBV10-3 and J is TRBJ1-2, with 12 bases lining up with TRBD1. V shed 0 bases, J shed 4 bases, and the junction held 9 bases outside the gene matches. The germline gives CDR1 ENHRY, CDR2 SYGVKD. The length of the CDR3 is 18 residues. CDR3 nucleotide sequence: TGTGCCATCAGTGAGTCCGGGACAGGGGGCACACTTTTCTATGGCTACACCTTC. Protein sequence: CAISESGTGGTLFYGYTF.

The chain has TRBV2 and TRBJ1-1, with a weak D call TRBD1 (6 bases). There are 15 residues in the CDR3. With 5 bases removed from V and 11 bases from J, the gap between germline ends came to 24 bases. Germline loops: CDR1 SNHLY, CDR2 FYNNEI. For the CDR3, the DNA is TGTGCCAGCAGTTGGGGTTCTGGGACACCAGGGGAGGCTTTCTTT. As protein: CASSWGSGTPGEAFF.

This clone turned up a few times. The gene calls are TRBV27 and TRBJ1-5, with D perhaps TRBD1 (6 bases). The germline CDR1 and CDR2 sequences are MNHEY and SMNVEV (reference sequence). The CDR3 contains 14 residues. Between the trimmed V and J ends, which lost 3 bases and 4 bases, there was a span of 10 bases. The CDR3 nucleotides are TGTGCCAGCAGTTTCCTGCAGGGGAATCAGCCCCAGCATTTT. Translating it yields CASSFLQGNQPQHF.

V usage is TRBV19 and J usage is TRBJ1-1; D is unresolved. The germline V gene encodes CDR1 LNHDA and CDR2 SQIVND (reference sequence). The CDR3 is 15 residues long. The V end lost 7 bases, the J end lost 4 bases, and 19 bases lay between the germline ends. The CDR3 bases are TGTGCCAGTACTACAACCCGGGGTGGTGGCACTGAAGCTTTCTTT. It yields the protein CASTTTRGGGTEAFF.

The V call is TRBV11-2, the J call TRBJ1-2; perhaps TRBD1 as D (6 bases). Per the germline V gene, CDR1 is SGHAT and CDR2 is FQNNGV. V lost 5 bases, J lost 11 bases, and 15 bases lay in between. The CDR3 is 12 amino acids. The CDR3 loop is CASSKDRRDYTF. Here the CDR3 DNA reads TGTGCCAGCAGCAAGGACAGAAGAGATTACACCTTC. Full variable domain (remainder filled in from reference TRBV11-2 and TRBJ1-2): EAGVAQSPRYKIIEKRQSVAFWCNPISGHATLYWYQQILGQGPKLLIQFQNNGVVDDSQLPKDRFSAERLKGVDSTLKIQPAKLEDSAVYLCASSKDRRDYTFGSGTRLTVV.

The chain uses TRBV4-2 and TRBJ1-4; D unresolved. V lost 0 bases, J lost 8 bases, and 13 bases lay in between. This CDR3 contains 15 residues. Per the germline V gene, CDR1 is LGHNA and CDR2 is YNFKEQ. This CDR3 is CASSQELVTFEKLFF. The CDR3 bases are TGTGCCAGCAGCCAAGAGCTCGTGACATTCGAAAAACTGTTTTTT.

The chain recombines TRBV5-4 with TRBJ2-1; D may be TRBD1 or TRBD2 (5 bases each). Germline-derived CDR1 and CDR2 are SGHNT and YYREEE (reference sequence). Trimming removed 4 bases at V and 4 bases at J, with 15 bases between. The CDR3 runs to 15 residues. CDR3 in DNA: TGTGCCAGCAGCGGGGACGGCACGGGGTACAATGAGCAGTTCTTC. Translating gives CASSGDGTGYNEQFF.